These 9 T cell receptor beta chains originate from one sample sequenced in a study of CD8 T cells in acute hepatitis C reinfection. Regarding time point: naive CD8 control sorted from an acute-time-point sample. Libraries were prepared by immunoSEQ multiplex PCR; TCRdb keeps only in-frame clonotypes and omits some of them. The repertoire holds some 40,000 clones, with more than 75% as singletons. The sequencing input was naive CD8+ T cells from PBMCs. Receptors originate from a man aged 25 to 40 with chronic hepatitis C.

The chain links TRBV9 to TRBJ2-7, with TRBD1 identical over 8 bases. From germline, CDR1 is SGDLS and CDR2 YYNGEE. There are 16 residues in the CDR3. V trimming: 4 bases; J trimming: 4 bases; junction bases outside the gene matches: 13. CDR3 nucleotides: TGTGCCAGCAGCTCACTAGGGGGGACAGGAGTTTACGAGCAGTACTTC. This gives the protein CASSSLGGTGVYEQYF. Full variable domain (outside the CDR3, taken from reference TRBV9 and TRBJ2-7): DSGVTQTPKHLITATGQRVTLRCSPRSGDLSVYWYQQSLDQGLQFLIQYYNGEERAKGNILERFSAQQFPDLHSELNLSSLELGDSALYFCASSSLGGTGVYEQYFGPGTRLTVT.

This clone was observed a few times. This chain uses TRBV5-4 with TRBJ2-2; TRBD1 aligns across 7 bases. The germline V gene encodes CDR1 SGHNT and CDR2 YYREEE (reference sequence). The CDR3 length is 16 residues. With 4 bases clipped from V and 2 bases from J, the junction kept 8 bases outside the gene matches. The DNA of the CDR3 is TGTGCCAGCAGCCCCAGGGGGTCCCTAAACACCGGGGAGCTGTTTTTT. It yields the protein CASSPRGSLNTGELFF.

The sample holds one count of this clone. The rearrangement links TRBV5-5 to TRBJ2-7; D is tentatively TRBD1 or TRBD2 (5 bases each). Looked up from germline, CDR1 is SGHKS and CDR2 is YYEKEE (reference sequence). The CDR3 is 17 residues long. Trimming removed 0 bases at V and 0 bases at J, with 16 bases between. The CDR3, as DNA: TGTGCCAGCAGCTTGGTATCTTGGGGGTTAAGCTCCTACGAGCAGTACTTC. This translates into CASSLVSWGLSSYEQYF.

Here the CDR3 reads CASSSSGGIQETQYF. CDR3 coding DNA: TGTGCCAGTAGTTCGAGCGGGGGGATCCAAGAGACCCAGTACTTC. The chain employs TRBV19 and TRBJ2-5, with TRBD2 matching over 9 bases. The germline V gene has CDR1 LNHDA and CDR2 SQIVND (reference sequence). The CDR3 has 15 amino acids. Germline trimming cut 5 bases from V and 1 base from J; bases unmatched to any gene: 5.

V gene TRBV27 combines with J gene TRBJ2-2; D could derive from TRBD1 or TRBD2 (5 bases each). Germline V gene lookup returns CDR1 MNHEY and CDR2 SMNVEV (reference sequence). The V end lost 1 base, the J end lost 0 bases, and 12 bases lay between the germline ends. The CDR3 runs to 17 residues. CDR3 in DNA: TGTGCCAGCAGTTTATTCTGGGACGCATCGAACACCGGGGAGCTGTTTTTT. Residues: CASSLFWDASNTGELFF.

The chain uses TRBV30 and TRBJ1-1, with TRBD1 as a possible D gene (6 bases). Germline V gives CDR1 GTSNPN, CDR2 SVGIG (reference sequence). V lost 5 bases and J 4 bases, leaving 11 bases between the germline ends. The CDR3 spans 12 residues. The CDR3 here is CAWHRVSTEAFF. The CDR3 DNA follows: TGTGCCTGGCACAGGGTTTCCACTGAAGCTTTCTTT.

The chain links TRBV19 to TRBJ2-7; TRBD2 agrees at 10 bases. The germline gives CDR1 LNHDA, CDR2 SQIVND (reference sequence). The CDR3 has 15 residues. Trimming cost V 3 bases and J 4 bases; bases outside gene matches: 6. In DNA form, the CDR3 reads TGTGCCAGTAGTATCTTCTCTAGCGGGGGATACGAGCAGTACTTC. Amino acid sequence: CASSIFSSGGYEQYF.

The chain's CDR3 is CASSLELTPSYNEQFF. DNA for the CDR3: TGTGCCAGCAGCTTAGAGCTCACACCCTCCTACAATGAGCAGTTCTTC. V and J are TRBV7-3 and TRBJ2-1; D unclear. Germline CDR1 SGHTA, CDR2 FQGTGA. Trimming stripped 2 bases from V and 0 bases from J, with 11 bases between. The CDR3 length is 16 residues.

This chain joins TRBV2 and TRBJ2-1; the match to TRBD2 covers 8 bases. Trimming at V came to 1 base and at J to 5 bases, leaving 16 bases not matched to a gene. The CDR3 spans 19 residues. CDR1 and CDR2 (germline): SNHLY, FYNNEI. The CDR3 sequence is CASSEGGGLGRALNNEQFF. As DNA, the CDR3 is TGTGCCAGCAGTGAAGGGGGAGGGCTCGGGAGGGCCCTCAACAATGAGCAGTTCTTC.